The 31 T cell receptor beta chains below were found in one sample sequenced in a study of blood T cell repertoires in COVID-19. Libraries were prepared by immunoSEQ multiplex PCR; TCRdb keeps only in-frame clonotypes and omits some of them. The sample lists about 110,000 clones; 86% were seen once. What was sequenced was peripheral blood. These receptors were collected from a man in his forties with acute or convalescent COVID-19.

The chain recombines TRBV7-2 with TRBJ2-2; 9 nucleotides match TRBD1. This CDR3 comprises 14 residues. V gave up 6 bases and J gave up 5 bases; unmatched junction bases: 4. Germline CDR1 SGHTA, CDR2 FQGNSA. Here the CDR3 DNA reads TGTGCCAGCAGGCTGACAGGGGGGACCGGGGAGCTGTTTTTT. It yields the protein CASRLTGGTGELFF.

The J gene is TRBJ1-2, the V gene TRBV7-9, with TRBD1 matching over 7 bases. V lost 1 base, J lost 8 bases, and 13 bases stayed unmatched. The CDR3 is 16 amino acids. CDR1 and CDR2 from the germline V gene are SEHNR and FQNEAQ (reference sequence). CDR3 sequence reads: CASSLEGTDFLQGYTF. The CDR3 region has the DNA TGTGCCAGCAGCTTAGAGGGGACAGACTTCCTCCAGGGCTACACCTTC.

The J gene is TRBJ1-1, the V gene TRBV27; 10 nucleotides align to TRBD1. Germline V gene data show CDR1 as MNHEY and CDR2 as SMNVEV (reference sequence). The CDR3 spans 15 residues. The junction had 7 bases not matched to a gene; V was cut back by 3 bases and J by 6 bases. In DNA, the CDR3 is TGTGCCAGCAGTTTGCATATCGGGACAGGGGCTGAAGCTTTCTTT. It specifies CASSLHIGTGAEAFF.

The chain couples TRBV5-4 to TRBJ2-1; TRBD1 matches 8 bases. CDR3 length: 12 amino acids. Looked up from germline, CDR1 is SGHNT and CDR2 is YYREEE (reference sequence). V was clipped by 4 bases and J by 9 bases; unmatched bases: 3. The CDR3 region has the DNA TGTGCCAGCAGCCCAGGGGGCCCTGAGCAGTTCTTC. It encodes CASSPGGPEQFF.

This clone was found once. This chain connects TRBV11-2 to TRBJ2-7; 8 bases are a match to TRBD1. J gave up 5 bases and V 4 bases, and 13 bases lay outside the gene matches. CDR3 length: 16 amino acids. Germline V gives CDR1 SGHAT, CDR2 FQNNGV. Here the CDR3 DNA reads TGTGCCAGCAGCTCCGGTACCGGACAGGGATACGACGAGCAGTACTTC. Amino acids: CASSSGTGQGYDEQYF.

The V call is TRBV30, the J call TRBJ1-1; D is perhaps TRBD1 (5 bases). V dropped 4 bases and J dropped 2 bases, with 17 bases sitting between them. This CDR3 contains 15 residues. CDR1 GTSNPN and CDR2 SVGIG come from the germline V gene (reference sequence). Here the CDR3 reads CAWNRAGNFNTEAFF. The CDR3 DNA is TGTGCCTGGAATCGAGCAGGGAACTTTAACACTGAAGCTTTCTTT.

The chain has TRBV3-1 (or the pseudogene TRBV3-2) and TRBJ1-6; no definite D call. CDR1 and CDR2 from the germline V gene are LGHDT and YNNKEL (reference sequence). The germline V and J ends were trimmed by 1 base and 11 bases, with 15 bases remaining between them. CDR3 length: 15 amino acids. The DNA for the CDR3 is TGTGCCAGCAGCCAAGGAAAGGTCGTGAGGCCACCCCTCCACTTT. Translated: CASSQGKVVRPPLHF.

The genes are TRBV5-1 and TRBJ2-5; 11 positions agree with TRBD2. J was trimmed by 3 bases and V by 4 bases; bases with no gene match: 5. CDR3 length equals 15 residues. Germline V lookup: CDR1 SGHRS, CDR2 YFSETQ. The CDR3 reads CASSLKTSGEETQYF. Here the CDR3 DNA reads TGCGCCAGCAGCCTGAAGACTAGCGGGGAAGAGACCCAGTACTTC. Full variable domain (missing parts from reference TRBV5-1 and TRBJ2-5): KAGVTQTPRYLIKTRGQQVTLSCSPISGHRSVSWYQQTPGQGLQFLFEYFSETQRNKGNFPGRFSGRQFSNSRSEMNVSTLELGDSALYLCASSLKTSGEETQYFGPGTRLLVL.

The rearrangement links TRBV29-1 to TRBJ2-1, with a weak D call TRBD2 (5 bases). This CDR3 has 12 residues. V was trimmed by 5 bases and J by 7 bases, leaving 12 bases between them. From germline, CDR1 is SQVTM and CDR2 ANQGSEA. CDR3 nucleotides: TGCAGCGTTCCCGACTATGGAAATGAGCAGTTCTTC. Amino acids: CSVPDYGNEQFF.

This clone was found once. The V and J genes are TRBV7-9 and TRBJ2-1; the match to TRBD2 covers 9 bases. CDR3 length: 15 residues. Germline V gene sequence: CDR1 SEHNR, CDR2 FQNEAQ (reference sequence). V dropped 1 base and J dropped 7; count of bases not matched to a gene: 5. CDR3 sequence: CASSLGVAGVNEQFF. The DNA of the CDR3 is TGTGCCAGCAGCTTAGGAGTAGCGGGAGTGAATGAGCAGTTCTTC. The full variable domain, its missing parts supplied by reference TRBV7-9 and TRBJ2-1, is DTGVSQNPRHKITKRGQNVTFRCDPISEHNRLYWYRQTLGQGPEFLTYFQNEAQLEKSRLLSDRFSAERPKGSFSTLEIQRTEQGDSAMYLCASSLGVAGVNEQFFGPGTRLTVL.

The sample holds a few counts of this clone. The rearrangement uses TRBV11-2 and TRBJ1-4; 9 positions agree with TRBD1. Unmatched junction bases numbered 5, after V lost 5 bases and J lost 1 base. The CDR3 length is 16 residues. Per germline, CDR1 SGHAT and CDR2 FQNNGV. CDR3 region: CASSPRDRVTNEKLFF. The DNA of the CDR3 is TGTGCCAGCAGCCCCCGGGACAGGGTAACTAATGAAAAACTGTTTTTT.

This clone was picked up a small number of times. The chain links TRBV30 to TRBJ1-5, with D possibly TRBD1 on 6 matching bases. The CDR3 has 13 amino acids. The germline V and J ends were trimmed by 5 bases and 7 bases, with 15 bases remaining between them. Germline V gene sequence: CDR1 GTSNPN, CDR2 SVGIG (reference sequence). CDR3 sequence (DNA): TGTGCCTGGGATACAGGGAGAGGGCAGCCCCAGCATTTT. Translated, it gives CAWDTGRGQPQHF.

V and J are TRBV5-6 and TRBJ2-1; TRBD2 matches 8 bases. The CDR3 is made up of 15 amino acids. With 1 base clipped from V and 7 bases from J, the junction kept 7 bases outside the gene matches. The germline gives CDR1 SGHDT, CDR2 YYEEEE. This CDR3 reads CASSLNAGGFNEQFF. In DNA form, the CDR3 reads TGTGCCAGCAGCTTGAACGCGGGGGGCTTTAATGAGCAGTTCTTC. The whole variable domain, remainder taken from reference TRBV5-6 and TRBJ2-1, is DAGVTQSPTHLIKTRGQQVTLRCSPKSGHDTVSWYQQALGQGPQFIFQYYEEEERQRGNFPDRFSGHQFPNYSSELNVNALLLGDSALYLCASSLNAGGFNEQFFGPGTRLTVL.

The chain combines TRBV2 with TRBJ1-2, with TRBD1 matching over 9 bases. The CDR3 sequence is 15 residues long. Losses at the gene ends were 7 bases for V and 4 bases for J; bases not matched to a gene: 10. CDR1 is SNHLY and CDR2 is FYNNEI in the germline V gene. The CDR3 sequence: CASTITPGQGYGYTF. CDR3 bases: TGTGCCAGCACCATAACTCCGGGACAGGGCTATGGCTACACCTTC. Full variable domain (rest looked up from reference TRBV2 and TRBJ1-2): EPEVTQTPSHQVTQMGQEVILRCVPISNHLYFYWYRQILGQKVEFLVSFYNNEISEKSEIFDDQFSVERPDGSNFTLKIRSTKLEDSAMYFCASTITPGQGYGYTFGSGTRLTVV.

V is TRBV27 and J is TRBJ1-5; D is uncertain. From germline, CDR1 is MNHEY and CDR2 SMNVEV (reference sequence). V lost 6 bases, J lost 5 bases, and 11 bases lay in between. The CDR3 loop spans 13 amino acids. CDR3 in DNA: TGTGCCAGCAGCCTAGGATCCGATCAGCCCCAGCATTTT. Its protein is CASSLGSDQPQHF.

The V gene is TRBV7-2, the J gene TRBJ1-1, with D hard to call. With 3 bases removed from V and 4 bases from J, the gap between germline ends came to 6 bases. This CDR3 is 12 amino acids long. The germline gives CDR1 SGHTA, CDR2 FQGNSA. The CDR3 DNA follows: TGTGCCAGCAGCTTCAGTGGCACTGAAGCTTTCTTT. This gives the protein CASSFSGTEAFF.

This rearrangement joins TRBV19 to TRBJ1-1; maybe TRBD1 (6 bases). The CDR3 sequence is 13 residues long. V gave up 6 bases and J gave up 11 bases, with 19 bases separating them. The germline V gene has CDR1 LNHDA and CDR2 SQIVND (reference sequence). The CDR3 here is CASRSNSQGSAFF. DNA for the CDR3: TGTGCCAGTAGGAGCAACTCACAGGGTTCGGCTTTCTTT.

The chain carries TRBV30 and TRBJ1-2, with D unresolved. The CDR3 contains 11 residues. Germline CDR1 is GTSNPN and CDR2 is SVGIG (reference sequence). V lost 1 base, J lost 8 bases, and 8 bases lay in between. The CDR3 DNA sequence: TGTGCCTGGAGTGACGAGGTCGGCTACACCTTC. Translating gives CAWSDEVGYTF.

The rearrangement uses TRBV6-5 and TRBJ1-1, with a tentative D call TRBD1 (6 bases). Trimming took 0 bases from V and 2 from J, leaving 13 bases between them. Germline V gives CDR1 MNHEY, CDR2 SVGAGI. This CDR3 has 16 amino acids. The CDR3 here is CASSYSTGSLNTEAFF. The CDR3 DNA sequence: TGTGCCAGCAGTTACTCTACAGGGTCCTTAAACACTGAAGCTTTCTTT.

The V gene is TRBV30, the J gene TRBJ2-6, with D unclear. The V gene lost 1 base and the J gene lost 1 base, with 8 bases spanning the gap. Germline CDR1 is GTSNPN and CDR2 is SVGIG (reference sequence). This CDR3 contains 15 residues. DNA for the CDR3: TGTGCCTGGAGTGCGAGGAGTTCTGGGGCCAACGTCCTGACTTTC. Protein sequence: CAWSARSSGANVLTF.

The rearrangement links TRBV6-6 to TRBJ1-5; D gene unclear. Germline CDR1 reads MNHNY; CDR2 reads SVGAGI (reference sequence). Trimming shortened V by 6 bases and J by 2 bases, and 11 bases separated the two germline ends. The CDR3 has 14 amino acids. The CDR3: CASSDGRGNQPQHF. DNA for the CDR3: TGTGCCAGCAGCGACGGGAGGGGCAATCAGCCCCAGCATTTT.

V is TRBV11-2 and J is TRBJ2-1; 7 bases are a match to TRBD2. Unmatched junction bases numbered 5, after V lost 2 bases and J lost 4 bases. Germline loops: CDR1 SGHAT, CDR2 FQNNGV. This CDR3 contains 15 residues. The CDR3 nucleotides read TGTGCCAGCAGCTTAACCACTAGCGCGTACAATGAGCAGTTCTTC. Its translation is CASSLTTSAYNEQFF.

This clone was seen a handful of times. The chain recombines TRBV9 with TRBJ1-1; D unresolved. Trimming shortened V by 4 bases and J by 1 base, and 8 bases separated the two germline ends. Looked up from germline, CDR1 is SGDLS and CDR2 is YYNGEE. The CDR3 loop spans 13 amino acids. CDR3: CASSRGWNTEAFF. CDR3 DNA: TGTGCCAGCAGCCGCGGTTGGAACACTGAAGCTTTCTTT.

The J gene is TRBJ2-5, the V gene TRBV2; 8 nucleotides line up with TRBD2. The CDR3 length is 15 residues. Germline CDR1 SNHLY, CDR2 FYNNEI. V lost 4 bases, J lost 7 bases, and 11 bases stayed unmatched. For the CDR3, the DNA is TGTGCCAGCAGTGCGCCGGGACTAGAAAAGGGGACCCAGTACTTC. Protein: CASSAPGLEKGTQYF.

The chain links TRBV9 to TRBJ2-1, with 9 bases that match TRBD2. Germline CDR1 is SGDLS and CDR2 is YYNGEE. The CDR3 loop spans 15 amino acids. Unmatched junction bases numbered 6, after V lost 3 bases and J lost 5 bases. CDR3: CASSDLAGSHNEQFF. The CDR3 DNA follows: TGTGCCAGCAGCGATCTAGCGGGAAGCCACAATGAGCAGTTCTTC.

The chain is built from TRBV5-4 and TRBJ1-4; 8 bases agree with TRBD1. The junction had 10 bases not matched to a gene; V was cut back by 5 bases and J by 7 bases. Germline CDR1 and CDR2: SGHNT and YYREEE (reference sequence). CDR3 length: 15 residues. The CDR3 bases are TGTGCCAGCAGTACCGGACAGGGAGGGGGTGAAAAACTGTTTTTT. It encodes CASSTGQGGGEKLFF.

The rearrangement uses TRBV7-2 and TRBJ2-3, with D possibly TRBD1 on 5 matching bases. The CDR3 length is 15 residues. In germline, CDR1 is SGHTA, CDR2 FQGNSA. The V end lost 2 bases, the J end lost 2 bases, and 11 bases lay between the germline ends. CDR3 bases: TGTGCCAGCAGCTTAAGGGGAAGATACACAGATACGCAGTATTTT. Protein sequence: CASSLRGRYTDTQYF.

DNA for the CDR3: TGTGCCACCAGTCAGGGGGTGAACACTGAAGCTTTCTTT. Translation gives CATSQGVNTEAFF. This sequence joins TRBV15 and TRBJ1-1; TRBD1 aligns across 7 bases. This CDR3 contains 13 residues. The germline V gene encodes CDR1 LNHNV and CDR2 YYDKDF (reference sequence). V was pared by 6 bases and J by 0 bases, with 1 base of the junction left unmatched. The whole variable domain, remainder taken from reference TRBV15 and TRBJ1-1, is DAMVIQNPRYQVTQFGKPVTLSCSQTLNHNVMYWYQQKSSQAPKLLFHYYDKDFNNEADTPDNFQSRRPNTSFCFLDIRSPGLGDTAMYLCATSQGVNTEAFFGQGTRLTVV.

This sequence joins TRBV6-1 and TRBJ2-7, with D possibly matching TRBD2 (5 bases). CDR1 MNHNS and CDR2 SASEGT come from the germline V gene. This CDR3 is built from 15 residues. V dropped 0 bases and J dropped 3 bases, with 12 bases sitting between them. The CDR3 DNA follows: TGTGCCAGCAGTGAAGCGCTAGCAGCCTACTACGAGCAGTACTTC. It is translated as CASSEALAAYYEQYF.

The CDR3 loop is CATSRDGTTYAGELFF. The CDR3 DNA sequence: TGTGCCACCAGCAGAGACGGGACTACGTACGCCGGGGAGCTGTTTTTT. The chain links TRBV15 to TRBJ2-2; 7 bases line up with TRBD2. Trimming removed 0 bases from V and 6 bases from J; junction bases left unmatched: 7. CDR1 LNHNV and CDR2 YYDKDF come from the germline V gene (reference sequence). The CDR3 is 16 amino acids. The whole variable domain, filled in from reference TRBV15 and TRBJ2-2, reads DAMVIQNPRYQVTQFGKPVTLSCSQTLNHNVMYWYQQKSSQAPKLLFHYYDKDFNNEADTPDNFQSRRPNTSFCFLDIRSPGLGDTAMYLCATSRDGTTYAGELFFGEGSRLTVL.

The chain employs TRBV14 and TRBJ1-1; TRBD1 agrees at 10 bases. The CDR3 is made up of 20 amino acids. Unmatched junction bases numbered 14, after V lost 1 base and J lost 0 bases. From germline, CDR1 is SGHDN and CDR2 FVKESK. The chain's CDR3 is CASSQARFGQGVKMNTEAFF. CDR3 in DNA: TGTGCCAGCAGCCAAGCCCGCTTTGGACAGGGGGTTAAAATGAACACTGAAGCTTTCTTT. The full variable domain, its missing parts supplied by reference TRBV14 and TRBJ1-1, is EAGVTQFPSHSVIEKGQTVTLRCDPISGHDNLYWYRRVMGKEIKFLLHFVKESKQDESGMPNNRFLAERTGGTYSTLKVQPAELEDSGVYFCASSQARFGQGVKMNTEAFFGQGTRLTVV.